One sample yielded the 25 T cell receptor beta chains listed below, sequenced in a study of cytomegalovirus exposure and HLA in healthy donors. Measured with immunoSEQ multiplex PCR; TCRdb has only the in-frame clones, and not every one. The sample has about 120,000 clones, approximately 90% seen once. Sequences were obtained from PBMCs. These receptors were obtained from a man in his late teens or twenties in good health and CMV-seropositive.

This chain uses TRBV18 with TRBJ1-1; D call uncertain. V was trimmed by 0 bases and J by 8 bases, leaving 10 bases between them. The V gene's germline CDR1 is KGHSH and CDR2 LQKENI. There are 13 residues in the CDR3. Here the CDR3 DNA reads TGTGCCAGCTCACCACCGGCACGAGGGGAAGCTTTCTTT. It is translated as CASSPPARGEAFF.

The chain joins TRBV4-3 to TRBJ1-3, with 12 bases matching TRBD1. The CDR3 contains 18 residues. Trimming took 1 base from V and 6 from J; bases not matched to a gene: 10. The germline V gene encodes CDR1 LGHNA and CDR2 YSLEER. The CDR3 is CASSQAGAGTGGENTIYF. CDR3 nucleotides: TGCGCCAGCAGCCAAGCCGGCGCCGGGACAGGGGGCGAAAACACCATATATTTT.

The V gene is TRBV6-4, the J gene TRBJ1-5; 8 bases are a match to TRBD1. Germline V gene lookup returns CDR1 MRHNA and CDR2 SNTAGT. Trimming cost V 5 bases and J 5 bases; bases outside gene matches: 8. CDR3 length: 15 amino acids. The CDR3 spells CASSPTGGSDQPQHF. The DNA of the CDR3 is TGTGCCAGCAGTCCTACAGGGGGATCCGATCAGCCCCAGCATTTT.

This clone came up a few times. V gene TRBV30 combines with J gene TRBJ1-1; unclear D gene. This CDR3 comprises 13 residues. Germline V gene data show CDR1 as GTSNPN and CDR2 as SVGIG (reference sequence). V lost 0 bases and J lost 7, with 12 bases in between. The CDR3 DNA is TGTGCCTGGAGTGTGGAGCAGAACTTTGAAGCTTTCTTT. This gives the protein CAWSVEQNFEAFF.

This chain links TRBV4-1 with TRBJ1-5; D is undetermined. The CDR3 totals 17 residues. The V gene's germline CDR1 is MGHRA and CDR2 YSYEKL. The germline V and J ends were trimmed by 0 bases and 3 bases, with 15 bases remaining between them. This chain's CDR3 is CASSQEGGARANQPQHF. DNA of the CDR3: TGCGCCAGCAGCCAAGAAGGCGGAGCGCGCGCCAATCAGCCCCAGCATTTT.

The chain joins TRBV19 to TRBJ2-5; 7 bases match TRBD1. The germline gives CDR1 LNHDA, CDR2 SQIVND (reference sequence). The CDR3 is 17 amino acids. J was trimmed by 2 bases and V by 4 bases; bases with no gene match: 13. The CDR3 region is CASSKSPRDSIQETQYF. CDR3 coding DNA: TGTGCCAGTAGTAAGTCCCCCCGGGACAGCATTCAAGAGACCCAGTACTTC.

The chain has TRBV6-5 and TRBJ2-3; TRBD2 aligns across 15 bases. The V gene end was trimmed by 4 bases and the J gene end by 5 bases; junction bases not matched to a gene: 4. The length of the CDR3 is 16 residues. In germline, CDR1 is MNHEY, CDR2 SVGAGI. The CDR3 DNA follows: TGTGCCAGCAGTTCCGGACTAGCGGGGGGGGTAGATACGCAGTATTTT. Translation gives CASSSGLAGGVDTQYF.

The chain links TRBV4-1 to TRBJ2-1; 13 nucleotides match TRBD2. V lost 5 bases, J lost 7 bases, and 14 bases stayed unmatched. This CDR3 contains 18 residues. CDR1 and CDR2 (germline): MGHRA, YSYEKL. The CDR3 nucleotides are TGCGCCAGCAGCAAGTCGCAAGGACTAGCGGGGGCCCGGAATGAGCAGTTCTTC. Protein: CASSKSQGLAGARNEQFF.

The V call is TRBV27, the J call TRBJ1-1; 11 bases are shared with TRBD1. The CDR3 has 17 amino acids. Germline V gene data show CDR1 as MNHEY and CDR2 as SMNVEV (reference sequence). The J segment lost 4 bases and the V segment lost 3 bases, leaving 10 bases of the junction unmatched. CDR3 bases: TGTGCCAGCAGTTTCCTACACGGGACAGGGGGAGGCACTGAAGCTTTCTTT. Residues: CASSFLHGTGGGTEAFF.

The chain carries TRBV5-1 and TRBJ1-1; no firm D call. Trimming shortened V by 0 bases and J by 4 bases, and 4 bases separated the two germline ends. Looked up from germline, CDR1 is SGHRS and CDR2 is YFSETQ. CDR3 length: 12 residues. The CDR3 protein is CASSLDLTEAFF. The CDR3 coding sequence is TGCGCCAGCAGCTTGGATCTCACTGAAGCTTTCTTT.

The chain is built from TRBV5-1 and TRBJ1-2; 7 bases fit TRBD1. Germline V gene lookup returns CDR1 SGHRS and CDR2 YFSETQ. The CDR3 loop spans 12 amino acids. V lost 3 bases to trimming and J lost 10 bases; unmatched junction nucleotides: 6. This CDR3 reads CASSWNGQAYTF. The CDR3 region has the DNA TGCGCCAGCAGCTGGAACGGACAGGCCTACACCTTC.

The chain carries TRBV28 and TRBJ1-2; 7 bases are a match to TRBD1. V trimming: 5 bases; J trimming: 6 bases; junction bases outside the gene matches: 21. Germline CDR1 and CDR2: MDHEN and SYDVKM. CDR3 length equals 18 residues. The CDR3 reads CASSRDHQEGGAEDGYTF. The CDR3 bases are TGTGCCAGCAGTCGTGATCACCAAGAAGGGGGCGCCGAGGATGGCTACACCTTC.

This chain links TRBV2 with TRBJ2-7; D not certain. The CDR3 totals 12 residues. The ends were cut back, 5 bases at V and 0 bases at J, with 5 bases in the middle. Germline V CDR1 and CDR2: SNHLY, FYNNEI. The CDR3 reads CASSPVSYEQYF. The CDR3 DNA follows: TGTGCCAGCAGTCCGGTCTCCTACGAGCAGTACTTC.

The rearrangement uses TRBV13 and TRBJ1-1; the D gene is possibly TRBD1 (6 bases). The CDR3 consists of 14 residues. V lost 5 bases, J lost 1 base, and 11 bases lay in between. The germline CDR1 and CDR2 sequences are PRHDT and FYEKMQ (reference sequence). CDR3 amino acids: CASSPTDRNTEAFF. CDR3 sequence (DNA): TGTGCCAGCAGCCCCACGGACAGGAACACTGAAGCTTTCTTT.

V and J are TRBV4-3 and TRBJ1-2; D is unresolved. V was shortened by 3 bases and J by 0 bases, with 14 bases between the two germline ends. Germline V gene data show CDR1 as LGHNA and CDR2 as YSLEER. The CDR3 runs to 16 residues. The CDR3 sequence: CASSQIPRRTNYGYTF. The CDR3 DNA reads TGCGCCAGCAGCCAGATACCTAGGCGGACTAACTATGGCTACACCTTC.

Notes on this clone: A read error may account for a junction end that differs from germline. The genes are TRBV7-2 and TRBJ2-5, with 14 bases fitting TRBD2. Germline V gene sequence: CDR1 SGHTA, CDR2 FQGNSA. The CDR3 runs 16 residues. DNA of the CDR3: TGTGCCAGCAGCTTAGCGCAGGGACTAGCGGGGGAGAGCCAGTACTTC. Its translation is CASSLAQGLAGESQYF.

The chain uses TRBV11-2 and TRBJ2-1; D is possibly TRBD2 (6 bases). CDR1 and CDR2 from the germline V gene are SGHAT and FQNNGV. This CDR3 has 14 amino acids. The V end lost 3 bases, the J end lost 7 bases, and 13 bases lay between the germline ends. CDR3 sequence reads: CASSFSMGGNEQFF. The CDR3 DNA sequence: TGTGCCAGCAGCTTCTCAATGGGGGGTAATGAGCAGTTCTTC.

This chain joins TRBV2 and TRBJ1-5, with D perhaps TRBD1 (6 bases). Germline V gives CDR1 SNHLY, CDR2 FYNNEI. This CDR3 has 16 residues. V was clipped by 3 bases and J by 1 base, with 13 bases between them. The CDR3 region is CASSDDRLVSNQPQHF. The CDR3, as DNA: TGTGCCAGCAGTGACGACAGGTTGGTCAGCAATCAGCCCCAGCATTTT.

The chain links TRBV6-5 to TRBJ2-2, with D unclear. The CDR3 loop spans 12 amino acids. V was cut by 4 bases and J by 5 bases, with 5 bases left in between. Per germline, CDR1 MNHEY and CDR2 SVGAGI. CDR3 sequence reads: CASSFTTGELFF. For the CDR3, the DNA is TGTGCCAGCAGTTTCACAACCGGGGAGCTGTTTTTT.

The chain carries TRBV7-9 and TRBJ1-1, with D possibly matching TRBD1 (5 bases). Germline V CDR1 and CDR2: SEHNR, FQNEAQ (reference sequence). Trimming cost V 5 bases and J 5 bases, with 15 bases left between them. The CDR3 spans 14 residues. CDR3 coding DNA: TGTGCCAGCAGCCAGTTGGGGGGGAGGACTGAAGCTTTCTTT. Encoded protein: CASSQLGGRTEAFF.

CDR3 loop: CASSIKGAGETQYF. Here the CDR3 DNA reads TGTGCCAGTAGTATTAAGGGGGCGGGAGAGACCCAGTACTTC. The chain employs TRBV19 and TRBJ2-5, with 7 bases aligning to TRBD1. Germline loops: CDR1 LNHDA, CDR2 SQIVND (reference sequence). Losses at the gene ends were 3 bases for V and 4 bases for J; bases not matched to a gene: 5. The CDR3 is 14 amino acids.

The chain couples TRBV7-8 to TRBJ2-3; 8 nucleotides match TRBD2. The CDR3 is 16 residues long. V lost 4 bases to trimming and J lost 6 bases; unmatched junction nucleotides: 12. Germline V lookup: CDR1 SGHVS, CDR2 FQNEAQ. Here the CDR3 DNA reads TGTGCCAGCAGCTCTGGAGGGCGGGGGGAACGGGATACGCAGTATTTT. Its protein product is CASSSGGRGERDTQYF.

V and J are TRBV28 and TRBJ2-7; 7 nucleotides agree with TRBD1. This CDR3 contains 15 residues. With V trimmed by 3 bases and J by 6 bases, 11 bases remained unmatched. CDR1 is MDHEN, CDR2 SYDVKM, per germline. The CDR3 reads CASSLGSTGASEQYF. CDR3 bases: TGTGCCAGCAGTTTGGGATCCACAGGGGCAAGCGAGCAGTACTTC.

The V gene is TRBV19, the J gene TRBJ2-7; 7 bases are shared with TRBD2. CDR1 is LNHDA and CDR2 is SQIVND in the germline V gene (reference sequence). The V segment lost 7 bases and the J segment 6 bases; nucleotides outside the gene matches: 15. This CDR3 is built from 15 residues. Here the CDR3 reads CASTNGLEDFSEQYF. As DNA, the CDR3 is TGTGCCAGTACTAACGGACTAGAAGACTTCTCCGAGCAGTACTTC.

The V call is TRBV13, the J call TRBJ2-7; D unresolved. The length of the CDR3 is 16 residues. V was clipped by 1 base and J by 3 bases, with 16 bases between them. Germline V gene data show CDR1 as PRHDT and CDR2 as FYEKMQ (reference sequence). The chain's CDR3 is CASSLAGTDRHYEQYF. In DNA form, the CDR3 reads TGTGCCAGCAGCTTAGCCGGAACAGACCGGCACTACGAGCAGTACTTC.